The following is a T cell receptor beta chain sequence with its context. This clonotype was observed many times. Its antigen is still unknown. The record has no base qualities; no much larger clone is one base away. These data belong to a study of regulatory T cells in long-lasting Graves disease (dated by TCRdb to the early 2020s). About the investigation overall: Patients with newly diagnosed Graves' disease had been on antithyroid drugs for under 3 months. Patients with persistent Graves' disease were compared with patients with newly diagnosed Graves' disease using TCR sequencing and RNA sequencing of peripheral blood. The study took place in China and was registered as a clinical trial. A total of around 35 samples were covered by TCR sequencing, comprising around 13 persistent and some 20 newly diagnosed Graves' disease patients.

In light of the paper, this sample's time point label describes: newly diagnosed GD, antithyroid drugs for less than 3 months. RNA was extracted from PBMCs in TRIzol for both TCR sequencing and RNA sequencing. The diagnosis of Graves' disease followed American Thyroid Association guidelines. Recruitment of patients was carried out at an endocrinology department in Xi'an, China. From each patient, nine milliliters of peripheral blood was collected into an EDTA anticoagulant tube. PBMCs were isolated by Ficoll Paque Plus density gradient separation without further T cell sorting. An Agilent 2100 Bioanalyzer and agarose gel were used to assess RNA quality, and a NanoDrop 2000 was used to measure RNA concentration. The library came from multiplex PCR. The reads were generated on an Illumina HiSeq 4000. To build TCR beta libraries, CDR3 regions were amplified by Arm-PCR using iRepertoire HTBI primers. Gel purification was performed on PCR products prior to sequencing. Per the authors' processing: Gene usage analysis of CDR3 amino acid clonotypes relied on the approximately 60 TRBV and about 15 TRBJ segments identified across samples. COPE and FqMerger were used to merge the filtered high-quality paired reads into contigs. BLAST was used to align contigs to IMGT TRBV, TRBD and TRBJ reference genes, with CDR3 defined following IMGT. Any clonotype with a frequency above 0.1% was counted as a highly expanded clone. Shannon entropy was used to measure repertoire diversity, and the Gini coefficient was used to measure V-J evenness. Public clonotypes were defined as clonotypes shared by more than one individual. TCRdb reran the public reads through fastp at Q25 and MiXCR, keeping productive beta chains. For every CDR3 protein sequence, its rows merge into one entry that carries the most common genes and DNA. The V and J calls, along with clone size, are taken from TCRdb and not from the paper's own processing. This sample lists a few hundred thousand distinct CDR3 sequences; 14% were detected once. The ten top clones hold more than 15% of the sample.

The CDR3 goes from the cysteine to the phenylalanine over 12 residues. The sequence is cut down to CDR3 DNA, 36 bases in frame from base 1. The germline V gene gives CDR1 as MNHEY and CDR2 as SVGEGT. V loses 6 bases of germline sequence and J loses 2 bases, and the interval between the two ends is 8 bases. General findings and caveats noted by the study authors: Peripheral blood alone was examined, since thyroid tissue, which constituted the primary lesion, could not be accessed. Lower TCR Shannon entropy and fewer highly expanded clones were observed in persistent Graves' disease patients than in newly diagnosed patients, which suggested clonal expansion. Preferential use of TRBV28, TRBJ1-2 and TRBJ2-5 was observed in persistent disease, whereas TRBV20-1 and TRBJ2-1 were favored in newly diagnosed disease. Only the TCR beta chain was sequenced and analyzed. The small sample size was acknowledged by the authors as a limitation that may reduce accuracy. Persistent patients shared more public clonotypes among themselves (around 3,000) than newly diagnosed patients did (about 900).

These data are also associated with another study on T cells in Graves' hyperthyroidism and ophthalmopathy. The second study reports: Graves' hyperthyroidism was defined as stable when no progression to ophthalmopathy occurred over 18 months of follow-up. Hyperthyroidism patients were newly diagnosed, had a disease duration of under 2 months, and were aged 18 to 65 years. Any patient with an uncontrolled infection, another autoimmune disease, pregnancy or lactation was excluded. Diagnoses relied on clinical symptoms, serum thyroxine and TRAb, thyroid ultrasound and orbital computed tomography. The TCR CDR3 was subjected to a first round of RT-PCR using the HTBI primer set and the Qiagen OneStep RT-PCR kit. Most expanded thyroid clonotypes (frequency above 0.001) were also detected in blood, a finding suggesting that blood repertoires may reflect thyroid immune responses. A 13 V-J signature model separated ophthalmopathy from stable hyperthyroidism, with nearly 90% sensitivity and 81% to 83% specificity in cross-validation and 80%/75% in testing. In validation, the model predicted progression to ophthalmopathy a median of roughly 6.2 months before onset, with about 67% sensitivity and about 75% specificity. A discovery cohort of roughly 100 patients, about 44 with Graves' ophthalmopathy and 55 to 60 with stable Graves' hyperthyroidism, was used to find distinguishing TCR V-J signatures. Prospective prediction of ophthalmopathy was tested in an independent validation cohort of 18 to 20 hyperthyroidism patients and 17 patients who later progressed to ophthalmopathy. The roughly 94 discovery patients were randomly split 7:3 into training and test sets. The study also compared thyroid tissue and blood T-cell repertoires from about 6 Graves' hyperthyroidism patients. Following sampling, methimazole starting at 30 mg daily was given to hyperthyroidism patients, and high-dose intravenous methylprednisolone was given to ophthalmopathy patients. Libraries were constructed in a second round of multiplex PCR, after which size selection and purification were carried out. Paired-end sequencing of the libraries was performed with 100 bp reads on an Illumina HiSeq2000. Raw data were processed with SOAPnuke, discarding reads with adapters, uncalled bases, mean Phred below 15, or no exact constant-primer or identifier match. COPE v1.2.5 was used to merge high-quality paired reads, and clonotypes were defined as unique nucleotide sequences. MiTCR v1.1 was used to align the clonotypes against IMGT TRBV, TRBD and TRBJ reference segments. The analysis included only V-J combinations with a frequency above 0.0001, which together covered 99% to 99.2% of the repertoires. A TCS score was defined as the ratio of F50 (clonal expansion) to E x V (chaos), with BLOSUM62-based TCRdist applied between CDR3 peptides within each V-J. Welch's t-statistics and random forest reduced 450 to 600 V-J features to roughly 13, which were used in a naive Bayes classifier (R e1071). Sample size was not statistically predetermined, and blinding of investigators to group allocation was not performed. The paper describes TCR Vbeta CDR3 sequencing of around 140 peripheral blood samples, made up of 43 ophthalmopathy patients, roughly 75 hyperthyroidism patients and roughly 17 progressor patients.

The V and J segments used are TRBV6-2 or TRBV6-3 and TRBJ2-7; the D segment cannot be called with confidence. The specimen comprised peripheral blood mononuclear cells (PBMCs), sampled at new diagnosis, from a patient treated with antithyroid drugs. This TCR derives from a woman between 45 and 60 years old with Graves disease. Donor details come from another sample of the same person, matched by shared clones. The CDR3 amino acid sequence is: CASSPPAYEQYF. The nucleotide sequence reads TGTGCCAGCAGCCCTCCTGCCTACGAGCAGTACTTC.